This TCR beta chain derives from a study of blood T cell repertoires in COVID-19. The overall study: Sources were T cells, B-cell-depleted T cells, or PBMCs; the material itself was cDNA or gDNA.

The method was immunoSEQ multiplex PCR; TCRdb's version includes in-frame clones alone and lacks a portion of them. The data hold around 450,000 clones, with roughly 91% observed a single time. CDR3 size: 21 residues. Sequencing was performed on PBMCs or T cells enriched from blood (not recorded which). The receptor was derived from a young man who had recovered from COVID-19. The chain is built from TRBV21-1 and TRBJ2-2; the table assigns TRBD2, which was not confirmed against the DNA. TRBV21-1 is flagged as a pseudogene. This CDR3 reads CASSTLRGGASCCGDTGELFF. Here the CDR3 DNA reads TGTGCCAGCAGCACCCTCCGCGGGGGGGCCTCTTGCTGCGGCGACACCGGGGAGCTGTTTTTT.